This T cell receptor (beta chain) was identified in a study of neoadjuvant anti-PD-1 for oral cavity cancer. TCRdb keeps only in-frame clones here, not all; method: immunoSEQ multiplex PCR. This table has fewer than 90,000 clones, more than 75% appearing once. Per germline, CDR1 SGDLS and CDR2 YYNGEE. The CDR3 is 17 amino acids. V was shortened by 4 bases and J by 5 bases, with 24 bases between the two germline ends. Specified time point: after neoadjuvant nivolumab, at surgical resection. This clonotype was sampled from a person aged 40 to 85 with oral cavity squamous cell carcinoma. The rearrangement uses TRBV9 and TRBJ2-5; TRBD2 might be the D (5 bases). The material was PBMCs, obtained after nivolumab (anti-PD-1) treatment. CDR3 residues: CASSPGARDSPSETQYF. CDR3 bases: TGTGCCAGCAGCCCCGGAGCCCGGGATTCTCCTTCCGAGACCCAGTACTTC.